These 23 T cell receptor beta chains came from one sample sequenced in a study of shared clonotypes between healthy human individuals. Sequenced by immunoSEQ multiplex PCR; TCRdb stores in-frame clones only, minus some. The sample lists hundreds of thousands of clones; 95% to 98% were seen once. Naive CD8 cells comprised CD45RO-negative, CCR7-positively selected cells, excluding terminally differentiated effector memory CD45RA+ cells. Specimen: naive CD8+ T cells sorted from blood. The source is a man aged 25-45 years in good health.

The chain uses TRBV6-1 and TRBJ1-5; D is undetermined. The germline gives CDR1 MNHNS, CDR2 SASEGT. Trimming removed 8 bases from V and 5 bases from J, with 10 bases in between. CDR3 length: 12 amino acids. The CDR3 protein is CASRERDQPQHF. CDR3 sequence (DNA): TGTGCCAGCCGAGAGAGGGATCAGCCCCAGCATTTT.

The chain recombines TRBV7-2 with TRBJ2-7; 9 bases match TRBD2. J was trimmed by 3 bases and V by 5 bases; bases with no gene match: 11. This CDR3 region has 16 residues. Germline CDR1 SGHTA, CDR2 FQGNSA. The CDR3 DNA follows: TGTGCCAGCAGCGGGAGTAGGACTAGCGATTACTACGAGCAGTACTTC. As protein: CASSGSRTSDYYEQYF.

This chain uses TRBV6-1 with TRBJ2-7; TRBD1 agrees at 7 bases. With 5 bases clipped from V and 2 bases from J, the junction kept 3 bases outside the gene matches. The CDR3 is made up of 13 amino acids. Germline values: CDR1 MNHNS, CDR2 SASEGT. DNA of the CDR3: TGTGCCAGCAGTCCGGGACAGACCTACGAGCAGTACTTC. Translated, it gives CASSPGQTYEQYF.

The gene calls are TRBV5-6 and TRBJ2-1; D gene unclear. Trimming pared 4 bases from V and 4 bases from J, leaving 6 bases between. Germline V gene sequence: CDR1 SGHDT, CDR2 YYEEEE. The CDR3 consists of 12 residues. The CDR3 DNA is TGTGCCAGCAGCCGGTTGTACAATGAGCAGTTCTTC. It yields the protein CASSRLYNEQFF.

The chain is built from TRBV27 and TRBJ2-2, with D possibly matching TRBD2 (6 bases). This CDR3 is built from 17 residues. V dropped 6 bases and J dropped 5 bases, with 22 bases sitting between them. Germline assignment: CDR1 MNHEY and CDR2 SMNVEV (reference sequence). As DNA, the CDR3 is TGTGCCAGCAGCCACAATTGGGGGGAGATCGGGACCGGGGAGCTGTTTTTT. This gives the protein CASSHNWGEIGTGELFF.

The chain recombines TRBV7-6 with TRBJ2-1; 8 nucleotides match TRBD1. Germline CDR1 SGHVS, CDR2 FNYEAQ. This CDR3 contains 15 residues. With 5 bases clipped from V and 7 bases from J, the junction kept 10 bases outside the gene matches. CDR3 coding DNA: TGTGCCAGCAGCCCAAGGACAGGGTTTAAGAATGAGCAGTTCTTC. This translates into CASSPRTGFKNEQFF.

The chain combines TRBV11-2 with TRBJ2-1, with a tentative D call TRBD2 (6 bases). With 7 bases removed from V and 3 bases from J, the gap between germline ends came to 13 bases. The length of the CDR3 is 14 residues. Germline loops: CDR1 SGHAT, CDR2 FQNNGV. CDR3: CASILSGNYNEQFF. Here the CDR3 DNA reads TGTGCCAGCATCCTTAGCGGAAACTACAATGAGCAGTTCTTC.

This chain uses TRBV7-9 with TRBJ2-2; D is unresolved. Germline CDR1 is SEHNR and CDR2 is FQNEAQ (reference sequence). V was cut by 5 bases and J by 1 base, with 5 bases left in between. The CDR3 consists of 13 residues. CDR3 sequence (DNA): TGTGCCAGCAGCGAGGTGAACACCGGGGAGCTGTTTTTT. Translation: CASSEVNTGELFF.

The V call is TRBV6-5, the J call TRBJ1-1, with a tentative D call TRBD1 (5 bases). V was clipped by 2 bases and J by 1 base, with 11 bases between them. Germline CDR1 MNHEY, CDR2 SVGAGI. This CDR3 comprises 15 residues. The CDR3 coding sequence is TGTGCCAGCAGTTACCTCTCGGGGGGGAACACTGAAGCTTTCTTT. It specifies CASSYLSGGNTEAFF.

This clone has just one count. CDR3 residues: CASSLSGFRTGEQFF. CDR3 coding DNA: TGTGCCAGCAGCTTGAGCGGGTTTCGAACGGGGGAGCAGTTCTTC. V is TRBV5-5 and J is TRBJ2-1; maybe TRBD2 (6 bases). V was clipped by 1 base and J by 10 bases, with 18 bases between them. Germline values: CDR1 SGHKS, CDR2 YYEKEE (reference sequence). CDR3 length: 15 amino acids.

This CDR3 reads CASSQRGGTWNEQFF. The CDR3 DNA follows: TGCGCCAGCAGCCAGCGGGGGGGCACGTGGAATGAGCAGTTCTTC. The chain carries TRBV4-3 and TRBJ2-1; the match to TRBD2 covers 9 bases. CDR1 is LGHNA, CDR2 YSLEER, per germline. The CDR3 length is 15 residues. After removal of 3 bases from V and 7 bases from J, the junction contained 7 bases not matched to a gene.

V usage is TRBV7-9 and J usage is TRBJ2-3, with TRBD2 identical over 9 bases. V gave up 5 bases and J gave up 4 bases; unmatched junction bases: 10. The CDR3 totals 16 residues. Germline CDR1 SEHNR, CDR2 FQNEAQ (reference sequence). CDR3 sequence (DNA): TGTGCCAGCAGCGGAATAGCTAGCGGGAATGCAGATACGCAGTATTTT. It specifies CASSGIASGNADTQYF.

V and J are TRBV9 and TRBJ2-1; 10 bases agree with TRBD2. CDR1 is SGDLS and CDR2 is YYNGEE in the germline V gene. This CDR3 spans 15 amino acids. The J segment lost 6 bases and the V segment lost 0 bases, leaving 3 bases of the junction unmatched. DNA for the CDR3: TGTGCCAGCAGCGTAGAGGCTAGCGGGAGCAATGAGCAGTTCTTC. This codes for CASSVEASGSNEQFF.

The rearrangement links TRBV7-9 to TRBJ2-2, with TRBD2 matching over 12 bases. This CDR3 is built from 19 residues. The germline V gene encodes CDR1 SEHNR and CDR2 FQNEAQ (reference sequence). J was trimmed by 4 bases and V by 5 bases; bases with no gene match: 14. The CDR3 spells CASSPPGLAGGSRTGELFF. CDR3 sequence (DNA): TGTGCCAGCAGCCCCCCAGGGCTAGCGGGAGGGTCGCGCACCGGGGAGCTGTTTTTT.

The CDR3 DNA sequence: TGTGCCAGCACTCCGGGTGGAGGCCTCGCCTACGAGCAGTACTTC. Amino acid sequence: CASTPGGGLAYEQYF. The chain combines TRBV28 with TRBJ2-7; D is perhaps TRBD2 (5 bases). From germline, CDR1 is MDHEN and CDR2 SYDVKM. The CDR3 is 15 residues long. Trimming removed 7 bases at V and 2 bases at J, with 18 bases between.

This clone was recorded only once. This chain joins TRBV6-1 and TRBJ1-5; TRBD1 agrees at 9 bases. Germline V gene sequence: CDR1 MNHNS, CDR2 SASEGT. Trimming at V came to 2 bases and at J to 4 bases, leaving 9 bases not matched to a gene. CDR3 size: 17 residues. CDR3 amino acids: CASSERDRVFENQPQHF. The CDR3 coding sequence is TGTGCCAGCAGTGAACGGGACAGGGTTTTCGAGAATCAGCCCCAGCATTTT.

The chain is built from TRBV28 and TRBJ1-5; the D is unclear. V was cut by 7 bases and J by 6 bases, with 19 bases left in between. The CDR3 totals 15 residues. The V gene's germline CDR1 is MDHEN and CDR2 SYDVKM. The CDR3, as DNA: TGTGCCAGCACCCCTCAAATCCCGGGAGCTCAGCCCCAGCATTTT. It specifies CASTPQIPGAQPQHF.

This chain links TRBV7-9 with TRBJ2-7; the D gene is possibly TRBD2 (5 bases). There are 13 residues in the CDR3. Germline CDR1 and CDR2: SEHNR and FQNEAQ (reference sequence). Trimming cost V 6 bases and J 5 bases, with 14 bases left between them. CDR3 amino acids: CASSPTVEDEQYF. In DNA form, the CDR3 reads TGTGCCAGCAGTCCAACCGTGGAGGACGAGCAGTACTTC.

CDR3 in amino acids: CASSQEPTGGTEAFF. The CDR3, as DNA: TGTGCCAGCAGCCAAGAGCCTACAGGGGGCACTGAAGCTTTCTTT. The rearrangement uses TRBV4-2 and TRBJ1-1, with 8 positions matching TRBD1. The CDR3 has 15 amino acids. The junction had 4 bases not matched to a gene; V was cut back by 0 bases and J by 4 bases. Germline CDR1 is LGHNA and CDR2 is YNFKEQ.

The chain links TRBV28 to TRBJ2-1; D possibly uses TRBD1 or TRBD2 (5 bases each). Trimming left V 3 bases short and J 9 bases short, with 24 bases between. Germline-derived CDR1 and CDR2 are MDHEN and SYDVKM. The CDR3 has 17 residues. The CDR3 here is CASSFLQPGRRGGEQFF. The CDR3 DNA reads as TGTGCCAGCAGTTTCCTACAACCAGGGCGAAGAGGAGGTGAGCAGTTCTTC.

The chain has TRBV11-2 and TRBJ1-1, with no clear D. Between the trimmed V and J ends, which lost 1 base and 8 bases, there was a span of 5 bases. The CDR3 consists of 11 residues. Germline V gives CDR1 SGHAT, CDR2 FQNNGV. In nucleotides, the CDR3 is TGTGCCAGCAGCTTAGTAGGAGAAGCTTTCTTT. Encoded protein: CASSLVGEAFF. Full variable domain (rest looked up from reference TRBV11-2 and TRBJ1-1): EAGVAQSPRYKIIEKRQSVAFWCNPISGHATLYWYQQILGQGPKLLIQFQNNGVVDDSQLPKDRFSAERLKGVDSTLKIQPAKLEDSAVYLCASSLVGEAFFGQGTRLTVV.

Notes on this clone: Its ends do not fully match the called genes, so a read error is possible. V and J are TRBV29-1 and TRBJ2-7, with D unclear. The CDR3 contains 12 residues. Germline assignment: CDR1 SQVTM and CDR2 ANQGSEA. CDR3 region: CSAEDAPGEQYF. CDR3 DNA: TGCAGCGCTGAAGACGCCCCTGGTGAGCAGTACTTC.

V gene TRBV27 combines with J gene TRBJ2-3, with 13 bases identical to TRBD2. The trim removed 7 bases at V and 3 bases at J, leaving 4 bases unmatched. The CDR3 consists of 15 residues. The germline gives CDR1 MNHEY, CDR2 SMNVEV (reference sequence). CDR3 region: CASTGTSGITDTQYF. CDR3 DNA: TGTGCCAGCACGGGGACTAGCGGGATTACAGATACGCAGTATTTT.